The clone carrying this TCR beta chain was counted a few times. This specimen belongs to a study of blood T cells in healthy people across ages. Isolation per sample recovered at least 7 million PBMCs. Next came a second PCR, run for about 6 to 11 cycles, which used a sample-barcoded 5' primer along with a J-beta primer mix. TCRdb independently ran MiXCR on the 5' RACE reads; one entry per CDR3 protein. The sample shows about 1.8 million distinct CDR3 sequences, 49% of them seen only once. V shed 4 bases, J shed 0 bases, and the junction held 8 bases outside the gene matches. The germline gives CDR1 LGHNA, CDR2 YNFKEQ. CDR3 length: 16 residues.

This sequence was found in a woman in her thirties or forties in good health. V gene TRBV4-2 combines with J gene TRBJ1-1, with 7 bases identical to TRBD1. Sequencing was carried out using blood. The CDR3 nucleotides are TGTGCCAGCAGCCCCGTCTCCGGGACAGTGAACACTGAAGCTTTCTTT. Protein sequence: CASSPVSGTVNTEAFF.